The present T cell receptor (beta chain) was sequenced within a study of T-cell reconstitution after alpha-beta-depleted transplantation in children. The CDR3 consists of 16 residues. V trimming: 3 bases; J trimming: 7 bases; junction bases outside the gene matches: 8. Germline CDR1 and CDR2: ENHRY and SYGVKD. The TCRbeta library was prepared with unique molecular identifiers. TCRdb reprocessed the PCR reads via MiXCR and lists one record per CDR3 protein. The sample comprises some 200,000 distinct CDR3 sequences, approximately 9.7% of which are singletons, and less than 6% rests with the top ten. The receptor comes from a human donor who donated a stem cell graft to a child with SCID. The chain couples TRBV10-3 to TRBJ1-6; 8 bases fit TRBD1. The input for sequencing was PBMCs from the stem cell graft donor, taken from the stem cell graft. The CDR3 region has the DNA TGTGCCATCAGTGAAGGACAGGGAAAGGCGAATTCACCCCTCCACTTT. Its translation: CAISEGQGKANSPLHF.